The 27 T cell receptor beta chains in this list originate from one sample, sequenced in a study of shared clonotypes between healthy human individuals. TCRdb keeps only in-frame clones here, not all; method: immunoSEQ multiplex PCR. The sample includes 100,000 or so clones, less than 50% of them seen just once. The sequenced material came from PBMCs. The receptors were sampled from a woman between 35 and 50 years old in good health. Some clones in this sample may be carry-over from other donors' samples.

This sequence joins TRBV30 and TRBJ2-5; TRBD1 or TRBD2 may be the D gene (5 bases each). Judging by the DNA end, TRBJ2-7 fits better; the J call may be wrong. There are 16 residues in the CDR3. CDR1 is GTSNPN and CDR2 is SVGIG in the germline V gene (reference sequence). The CDR3: CAWSVPPGRVTYEQYF. CDR3 DNA sequence: TGTGCCTGGAGTGTACCCCCGGGGCGCGTCACCTACGAGCAGTACTTC.

This clone was counted between two and nine times. The chain carries TRBV30 and TRBJ2-1; TRBD1 matches at 12 bases. V shed 8 bases, J shed 10 bases, and the junction held 6 bases outside the gene matches. The CDR3 is 12 amino acids. Germline lookup yields CDR1 GTSNPN and CDR2 SVGIG (reference sequence). CDR3 residues: CARPGQGAEQFF. The CDR3 DNA reads as TGTGCCAGACCGGGACAGGGGGCGGAGCAGTTCTTC.

This clone has more than one count but fewer than ten. This chain connects TRBV28 to TRBJ2-5; tentative D call: TRBD2 (5 bases). Germline CDR1 MDHEN, CDR2 SYDVKM. The CDR3 totals 14 residues. V was cut by 2 bases and J by 6 bases, with 13 bases left in between. This CDR3 is CASSLASGSKTQYF. CDR3 in DNA: TGTGCCAGCAGTTTAGCCTCGGGGTCGAAGACCCAGTACTTC.

In regard to this clone: Possible read error: a much larger clone is one base away. The sample contains more than one DNA sequence encoding this CDR3. The CDR3 reads CASSFGGNNEQFF. CDR3 coding DNA: TGCGCCAGCAGCTTCGGGGGCAACAATGAGCAGTTCTTC. The chain carries TRBV5-1 and TRBJ2-1; D is possibly TRBD1 or TRBD2 (6 bases each). Trimming cost V 2 bases and J 5 bases, with 8 bases left between them. CDR3 length: 13 residues. Germline V lookup: CDR1 SGHRS, CDR2 YFSETQ.

This clone was recorded at least ten times. This sequence joins TRBV4-2 and TRBJ2-3; 11 nucleotides match TRBD2. V shed 4 bases and J 3 bases; nucleotides not matched to a gene: 9. CDR3 size: 17 residues. CDR1 is LGHNA, CDR2 YNFKEQ, per germline. The CDR3: CASSPQKLAGDTDTQYF. The CDR3 DNA reads TGTGCCAGCAGCCCACAAAAACTAGCGGGGGATACAGATACGCAGTATTTT.

This clone was observed at least ten times. Mismatch with germline at one junction end may stem from a read error. The chain carries TRBV28 and TRBJ2-7; the match to TRBD2 covers 9 bases. Looked up from germline, CDR1 is MDHEN and CDR2 is SYDVKM. The CDR3 is 13 amino acids. In nucleotides, the CDR3 is TGTGCCAGCAGTTCACCCGCCGGGACTAGCATTCCTTTC. Encoded protein: CASSSPAGTSIPF.

The genes are TRBV9 and TRBJ2-7; D remains unclear. Per germline, CDR1 SGDLS and CDR2 YYNGEE. CDR3 length: 14 residues. The V end was cut by 3 bases, the J end by 0 bases, with 10 bases between. The CDR3 nucleotides read TGTGCCAGCAGCGAGACGCCTGGCTCCTACGAGCAGTACTTC. Translating it yields CASSETPGSYEQYF.

There are many counts of this clone. The V and J genes are TRBV7-9 and TRBJ1-1, with D hard to call. Per the germline V gene, CDR1 is SEHNR and CDR2 is FQNEAQ (reference sequence). V was pared by 2 bases and J by 8 bases, with 9 bases between. The CDR3 has 12 amino acids. The CDR3 nucleotides are TGTGCCAGCAGCTTATTGGTAGGGGAAGCTTTCTTT. Its translation: CASSLLVGEAFF.

The gene calls are TRBV7-9 and TRBJ2-1, with 13 nucleotides matching TRBD2. V gave up 2 bases and J gave up 7 bases; unmatched junction bases: 2. The CDR3 spans 15 residues. CDR1 and CDR2 from the germline V gene are SEHNR and FQNEAQ (reference sequence). CDR3 bases: TGTGCCAGCAGCTTAAAGACTAGCGGGAGGAATGAGCAGTTCTTC. Amino acids: CASSLKTSGRNEQFF.

The chain carries TRBV7-3 and TRBJ2-7; possible D gene TRBD1, 5 bases. This CDR3 region has 15 residues. Germline CDR1 is SGHTA and CDR2 is FQGTGA. V was cut by 5 bases and J by 7 bases, with 21 bases left in between. The CDR3 is CASSNIPGALGEQYF. The CDR3 DNA is TGTGCCAGCAGCAACATTCCTGGGGCGTTGGGAGAGCAGTACTTC.

The V call is TRBV28, the J call TRBJ2-5, with D perhaps TRBD2 (5 bases). The germline V gene has CDR1 MDHEN and CDR2 SYDVKM. Trimming took off 4 bases at V and 13 bases at J, with 10 bases between the two ends. This CDR3 is 10 amino acids long. CDR3 sequence reads: CASSSRAVYF. The CDR3 coding sequence is TGTGCCAGCAGTTCGCGGGCCGTGTACTTC.

Note on this clone: A read error is the likely source, as a far larger clone sits one nucleotide away. This same CDR3 is encoded by further DNA sequences in the sample. CDR3 coding DNA: TGCGCCAGCGGCCCCATCGGGGGAGACTACGAGCAGTACTTC. Its protein product is CASGPIGGDYEQYF. The J gene is TRBJ2-7, the V gene TRBV5-1, with D perhaps matching TRBD2 (6 bases). Per germline, CDR1 SGHRS and CDR2 YFSETQ. The ends were cut back, 7 bases at V and 3 bases at J, with 17 bases in the middle. CDR3 length: 14 amino acids.

This clone was seen at least ten times. The V call is TRBV18, the J call TRBJ2-1; 10 bases line up with TRBD1. CDR3 length: 15 residues. From germline, CDR1 is KGHSH and CDR2 LQKENI. V lost 1 base to trimming and J lost 6 bases; unmatched junction nucleotides: 3. The CDR3 coding sequence is TGTGCCAGCTCACCACAAGGACAGGGGGTCAATGAGCAGTTCTTC. Translated, it gives CASSPQGQGVNEQFF.

The V gene is TRBV6-5, the J gene TRBJ2-5; 11 bases are shared with TRBD1. TRBJ2-7 explains the end of the DNA better; the J call may be wrong. Germline V gene sequence: CDR1 MNHEY, CDR2 SVGAGI. This CDR3 region has 15 residues. This CDR3 reads CASSRQGQGGYEQYF. CDR3 DNA: TGTGCCAGCAGTCGACAGGGACAGGGGGGCTACGAGCAGTACTTC.

The sample holds a few counts of this clone. The chain joins TRBV7-9 to TRBJ2-5; TRBD2 agrees at 11 bases. The DNA end favors TRBJ2-7, so the J call may be wrong. The CDR3 has 14 amino acids. The germline V gene encodes CDR1 SEHNR and CDR2 FQNEAQ (reference sequence). In DNA form, the CDR3 reads TGTGCCAGCGGCCCGGGACTAGCGGAATACGAGCAGTACTTC. This gives the protein CASGPGLAEYEQYF.

The count of this clone is one. V and J are TRBV28 and TRBJ1-5, with TRBD1 as a possible D gene (6 bases). V dropped 5 bases and J dropped 3 bases, with 14 bases sitting between them. CDR3 length equals 15 residues. CDR1 is MDHEN and CDR2 is SYDVKM in the germline V gene. For the CDR3, the DNA is TGTGCCAGCAGTCCCCCTACAGGGAACAATCAGCCCCAGCATTTT. It is translated as CASSPPTGNNQPQHF.

The chain has TRBV10-3 and TRBJ2-2; 8 bases fit TRBD2. CDR1 and CDR2 (germline): ENHRY, SYGVKD. CDR3 size: 15 residues. The V gene end was trimmed by 11 bases and the J gene end by 0 bases; junction bases not matched to a gene: 8. CDR3 in amino acids: CAAEPGLANTGELFF. The CDR3 region has the DNA TGTGCCGCCGAGCCGGGACTAGCGAACACCGGGGAGCTGTTTTTT.

This rearrangement joins TRBV6-1 to TRBJ2-6, with a tentative D call TRBD1 (7 bases). V lost 4 bases and J lost 0, with 16 bases in between. The CDR3 extends over 18 amino acids. Germline loops: CDR1 MNHNS, CDR2 SASEGT. The CDR3 sequence is CASSGAAGGGSGANVLTF. The CDR3 DNA reads TGTGCCAGCAGTGGGGCGGCAGGGGGAGGCTCTGGGGCCAACGTCCTGACTTTC.

At least ten counts were recorded for this clone. This sample includes further DNA sequences coding for the same CDR3. This chain connects TRBV6-5 to TRBJ1-2, with 10 nucleotides matching TRBD1. CDR1 MNHEY and CDR2 SVGAGI come from the germline V gene. With V trimmed by 4 bases and J by 7 bases, 6 bases remained unmatched. CDR3 length equals 14 residues. CDR3 protein: CASSSPTGGSGYTF. The DNA of the CDR3 is TGTGCCAGCAGTTCCCCGACAGGGGGCTCTGGCTACACCTTC.

The rearrangement uses TRBV2 and TRBJ2-7; no definite D call. Germline CDR1 and CDR2: SNHLY and FYNNEI. This CDR3 has 14 amino acids. Trimming cost V 8 bases and J 2 bases, with 16 bases left between them. The CDR3 spells CASVLSPPTYEQYF. The CDR3 coding sequence is TGTGCCAGCGTCCTTTCGCCACCCACCTACGAGCAGTACTTC.

This chain joins TRBV11-2 and TRBJ2-2, with D possibly being TRBD1 (6 bases). The CDR3 loop spans 14 amino acids. V lost 6 bases, J lost 7 bases, and 15 bases lay in between. Germline assignment: CDR1 SGHAT and CDR2 FQNNGV. CDR3 DNA: TGTGCCAGCAGACAACAGGGATCGGGCGGGGAGCTGTTTTTT. This codes for CASRQQGSGGELFF.

This clone has just one count. The genes are TRBV7-9 and TRBJ1-1, with 8 bases matching TRBD1. V gave up 5 bases and J gave up 5 bases; unmatched junction bases: 7. The CDR3 has 14 amino acids. In germline, CDR1 is SEHNR, CDR2 FQNEAQ (reference sequence). CDR3 loop: CASSAQGAETEAFF. The CDR3 nucleotides are TGTGCCAGCAGCGCCCAGGGGGCTGAGACTGAAGCTTTCTTT.

This clone turned up a few times. Possible read error: a much larger clone is one base away. The DNA is omitted, as the CDR3 cannot be located on it reliably, and the CDR3 follows TCRdb's listing. The same CDR3 also results from other DNA sequences found in this sample. The genes are TRBV29-1 and TRBJ1-5. Germline V CDR1 and CDR2: SQVTM, ANQGSEA. The CDR3 numbers 14 amino acids, ends counted. CDR3 protein: CSVGVGGGNQPQHF.

The chain employs TRBV6-1 and TRBJ2-7, with D perhaps matching TRBD1 (5 bases). Germline V CDR1 and CDR2: MNHNS, SASEGT. This CDR3 region has 13 residues. Deletions cut 8 bases from V and 6 bases from J, with 17 bases between. The CDR3 spells CASSTRMQGEQYF. In DNA form, the CDR3 reads TGTGCCAGCTCTACAAGGATGCAGGGCGAGCAGTACTTC.

The sample holds many counts of this clone. The chain combines TRBV29-1 with TRBJ1-2, with D possibly being TRBD1 (5 bases). Between the trimmed V and J ends, which lost 6 bases and 4 bases, there was a span of 12 bases. The CDR3 length is 12 residues. CDR1 and CDR2 from the germline V gene are SQVTM and ANQGSEA. CDR3 coding DNA: TGCAGCGTCCTAGGGGAATTCTATGGCTACACCTTC. Its translation: CSVLGEFYGYTF.

As concerns this clone: Since a much larger clone is just one base distant, this may be a read error. This chain uses TRBV29-1 with TRBJ1-1, with D maybe TRBD1 (5 bases). Germline CDR1 is SQVTM and CDR2 is ANQGSEA. The CDR3 sequence is 13 residues long. For the CDR3, the DNA is TGCAGCGTTGAAGCTGGGGGTTGGACTGGAGCTTTCTTT. It specifies CSVEAGGWTGAFF.

This clone occurred a few times. The J gene is TRBJ2-3, the V gene TRBV6-4, with D perhaps TRBD1 or TRBD2 (6 bases each). This CDR3 has 15 amino acids. Germline CDR1 is MRHNA and CDR2 is SNTAGT. Trimming shortened V by 2 bases and J by 2 bases, and 11 bases separated the two germline ends. The CDR3 loop reads CASSDKGEATDTQYF. CDR3 bases: TGTGCCAGCAGTGACAAGGGGGAGGCCACAGATACGCAGTATTTT.